The 2 T cell receptor beta chains below all came from one sample that was sequenced in a study of spatial heterogeneity in lung cancer. Documented time point: blood at routine non-recurrence follow-up after resection. From tumor, nontumor lung or frozen PBMC, whole RNA was taken unsorted for sequencing. TCRdb re-derived calls from the 5' RACE reads in MiXCR, one entry per CDR3 protein. The data contain about 47,000 distinct CDR3 sequences, 7.4% of them singletons. Material: PBMCs, obtained at follow-up. The receptors were sampled from a female donor with early-stage non-small cell lung cancer.

In this sample, this clonotype turned up a few times. The V gene is TRBV7-2, the J gene TRBJ1-4; D possibly corresponds to TRBD1 (5 bases). Germline CDR1 and CDR2: SGHTA and FQGNSA. CDR3 size: 15 residues. Trimming shortened V by 5 bases and J by 5 bases, and 15 bases separated the two germline ends. The CDR3 loop is CASSPARAGNEKLFF. The CDR3 nucleotides are TGTGCCAGCAGCCCCGCCCGCGCAGGGAATGAAAAACTGTTTTTT.

The table lists this clonotype with many counts. The V gene is TRBV24-1, the J gene TRBJ2-3, with no clear D. This CDR3 is built from 13 residues. Germline V gene lookup returns CDR1 KGHDR and CDR2 SFDVKD. Trimming removed 3 bases at V and 6 bases at J, with 9 bases between. As DNA, the CDR3 is TGTGCCACCAGTGATGACCGGCCTGATACGCAGTATTTT. Protein: CATSDDRPDTQYF.